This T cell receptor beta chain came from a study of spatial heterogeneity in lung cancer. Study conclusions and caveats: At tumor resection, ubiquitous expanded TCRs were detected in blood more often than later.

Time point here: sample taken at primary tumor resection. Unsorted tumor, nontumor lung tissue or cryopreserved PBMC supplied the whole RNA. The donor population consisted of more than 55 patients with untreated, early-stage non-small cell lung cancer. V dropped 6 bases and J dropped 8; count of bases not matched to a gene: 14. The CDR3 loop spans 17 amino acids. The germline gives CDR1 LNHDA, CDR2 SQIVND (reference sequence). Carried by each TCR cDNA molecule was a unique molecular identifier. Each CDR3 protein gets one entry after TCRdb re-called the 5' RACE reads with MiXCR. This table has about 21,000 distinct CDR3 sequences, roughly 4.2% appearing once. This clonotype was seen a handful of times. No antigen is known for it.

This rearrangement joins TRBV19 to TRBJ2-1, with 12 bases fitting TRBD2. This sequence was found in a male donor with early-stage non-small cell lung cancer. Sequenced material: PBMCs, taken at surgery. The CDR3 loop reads CASSTPPLAGGLDEQFF. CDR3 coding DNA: TGTGCCAGTAGCACCCCCCCCCTAGCGGGGGGGCTCGATGAGCAGTTCTTC.